The 12 T cell receptor beta chains given below trace back to one sample, sequenced in a study of blood T cell repertoires in COVID-19. Sequenced by immunoSEQ multiplex PCR; TCRdb stores in-frame clones only, minus some. This table holds some 490,000 clones, approximately 91% found once. Sample: PBMCs or T cells enriched from blood (not recorded which). Receptors were obtained from a woman aged 60-70 years who had recovered from COVID-19.

This chain joins TRBV6-5 and TRBJ2-7, with a tentative D call TRBD2 (6 bases). The CDR3 sequence is 16 residues long. In germline, CDR1 is MNHEY, CDR2 SVGAGI. The V and J ends lost 2 bases and 0 bases respectively, with 14 bases between them. This CDR3 reads CASSYLGGIGSYEQYF. CDR3 nucleotides: TGTGCCAGCAGTTACCTTGGGGGGATCGGCTCCTACGAGCAGTACTTC.

This chain connects TRBV2 to TRBJ1-2, with TRBD1 matching over 9 bases. The V and J ends lost 3 bases and 4 bases, in that order; junction bases with no gene match: 6. Germline V lookup: CDR1 SNHLY, CDR2 FYNNEI. The length of the CDR3 is 15 residues. CDR3 in DNA: TGTGCCAGCAGTGAGGACAGGGGCGAAAGCTATGGCTACACCTTC. This encodes CASSEDRGESYGYTF.

The genes are TRBV9 and TRBJ2-1; TRBD1 might be the D (7 bases). The CDR3 totals 16 residues. V gave up 0 bases and J gave up 7 bases, with 17 bases separating them. Germline-derived CDR1 and CDR2 are SGDLS and YYNGEE. The CDR3 protein is CASSVGQGEVYNEQFF. For the CDR3, the DNA is TGTGCCAGCAGCGTAGGCCAGGGGGAGGTGTATAATGAGCAGTTCTTC.

This clone was counted once. The V call is TRBV10-2, the J call TRBJ1-5; tentatively, D is TRBD1 (5 bases). CDR1 and CDR2 from the germline V gene are WSHSY and SAAADI. The CDR3 contains 14 residues. The V end lost 4 bases, the J end lost 2 bases, and 9 bases lay between the germline ends. In DNA form, the CDR3 reads TGCGCCAGCAGTGGGGGGGGAGGCAATCAGCCCCAGCATTTT. This codes for CASSGGGGNQPQHF.

The chain combines TRBV5-6 with TRBJ1-2, with TRBD1 matching 9 bases. J was trimmed by 7 bases and V by 3 bases; bases with no gene match: 7. CDR1 and CDR2 from the germline V gene are SGHDT and YYEEEE. The CDR3 is made up of 14 amino acids. CDR3 protein: CASSSGQGVGGYTF. The CDR3 nucleotides are TGTGCCAGCAGCTCGGGACAGGGAGTCGGTGGCTACACCTTC.

This clone appeared a single time. V and J are TRBV27 and TRBJ1-1; 8 nucleotides match TRBD1. The CDR3 is 17 amino acids. J lost 2 bases, V lost 4 bases, and 12 bases had no gene match. Per germline, CDR1 MNHEY and CDR2 SMNVEV (reference sequence). As DNA, the CDR3 is TGTGCCAGCAGTTCGACCTCGACAGGGGCAGGTAACACTGAAGCTTTCTTT. Translating it yields CASSSTSTGAGNTEAFF.

V is TRBV6-5 and J is TRBJ2-1; D call uncertain. The CDR3 runs to 13 residues. Germline V gives CDR1 MNHEY, CDR2 SVGAGI. The V end was cut by 6 bases, the J end by 4 bases, with 10 bases between. In DNA, the CDR3 is TGTGCCAGCAGGTCTACTCGGTACAATGAGCAGTTCTTC. It is translated as CASRSTRYNEQFF.

The chain combines TRBV24-1 with TRBJ2-6; D perhaps matches TRBD1 (6 bases). Looked up from germline, CDR1 is KGHDR and CDR2 is SFDVKD. Trimming removed 3 bases at V and 2 bases at J, with 10 bases between. The CDR3 has 16 residues. As DNA, the CDR3 is TGTGCCACCAGTGATCCTCAGGGGACTGGGGCCAACGTCCTGACTTTC. As protein: CATSDPQGTGANVLTF.

The J gene is TRBJ2-7, the V gene TRBV3-1 (or the pseudogene TRBV3-2); D gene ambiguous. The germline V gene has CDR1 LGHDT and CDR2 YNNKEL (reference sequence). V dropped 5 bases and J dropped 1 base, with 9 bases sitting between them. There are 13 residues in the CDR3. CDR3 nucleotide sequence: TGTGCCAGCAGCAGTAGTCTTTCCTACGAGCAGTACTTC. It translates to CASSSSLSYEQYF.

This clone was counted once. V gene TRBV4-1 combines with J gene TRBJ1-6; TRBD1 aligns across 10 bases. CDR1 is MGHRA, CDR2 YSYEKL, per germline. This CDR3 region has 21 residues. Losses at the gene ends were 1 base for V and 4 bases for J; bases not matched to a gene: 16. CDR3 DNA: TGCGCCAGCAGCCAAGTTTTACTCCTTTCTGGGACAGGGGCATATAATTCACCCCTCCACTTT. It encodes CASSQVLLLSGTGAYNSPLHF.

The chain is built from TRBV5-5 and TRBJ1-2; D call uncertain. The germline V and J ends were trimmed by 5 bases and 4 bases, with 6 bases remaining between them. Germline-derived CDR1 and CDR2 are SGHKS and YYEKEE (reference sequence). The length of the CDR3 is 11 residues. CDR3 coding DNA: TGTGCCAGCAGTTCCCTCTATGGCTACACCTTC. Translating gives CASSSLYGYTF.

Of note for this clone: Other DNA sequences within the sample encode an identical CDR3. The chain has TRBV5-1 and TRBJ2-2; no definite D call. The CDR3 loop spans 13 amino acids. Germline-derived CDR1 and CDR2 are SGHRS and YFSETQ. V lost 3 bases and J lost 1, with 4 bases in between. CDR3 sequence (DNA): TGCGCCAGCAGCTCCAGGAACACCGGGGAGCTGTTTTTT. Translated: CASSSRNTGELFF.